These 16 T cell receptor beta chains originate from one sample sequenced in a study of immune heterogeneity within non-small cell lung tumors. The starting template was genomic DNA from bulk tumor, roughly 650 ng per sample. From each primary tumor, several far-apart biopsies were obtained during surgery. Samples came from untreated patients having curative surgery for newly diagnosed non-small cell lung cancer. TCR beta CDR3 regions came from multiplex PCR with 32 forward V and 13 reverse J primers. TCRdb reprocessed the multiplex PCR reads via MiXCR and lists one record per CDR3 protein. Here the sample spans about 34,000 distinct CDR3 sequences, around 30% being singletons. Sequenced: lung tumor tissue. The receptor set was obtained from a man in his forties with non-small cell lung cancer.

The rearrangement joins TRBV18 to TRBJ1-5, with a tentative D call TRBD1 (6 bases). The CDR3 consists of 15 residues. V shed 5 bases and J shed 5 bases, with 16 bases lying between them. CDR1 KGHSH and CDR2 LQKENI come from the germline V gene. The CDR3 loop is CASSERTGPHQPQHF. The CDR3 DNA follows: TGTGCCAGCTCAGAGCGTACAGGGCCTCATCAGCCCCAGCATTTT. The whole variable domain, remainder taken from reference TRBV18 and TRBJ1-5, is NAGVMQNPRHLVRRRGQEARLRCSPMKGHSHVYWYRQLPEEGLKFMVYLQKENIIDESGMPKERFSAEFPKEGPSILRIQQVVRGDSAAYFCASSERTGPHQPQHFGDGTRLSIL.

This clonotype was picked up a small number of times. The CDR3 DNA sequence: TGCGCCAGCAGCTTGGGACCGGTGAGTAGCAATCAGCCCCAGCATTTT. Its protein is CASSLGPVSSNQPQHF. V gene TRBV5-1 combines with J gene TRBJ1-5; the D is unclear. The V and J ends lost 0 bases and 0 bases respectively, with 10 bases between them. The CDR3 spans 16 residues. Germline CDR1 reads SGHRS; CDR2 reads YFSETQ.

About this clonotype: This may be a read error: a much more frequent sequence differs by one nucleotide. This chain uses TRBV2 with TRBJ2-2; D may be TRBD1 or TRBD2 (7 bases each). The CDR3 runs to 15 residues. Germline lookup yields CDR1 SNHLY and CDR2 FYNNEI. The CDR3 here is CASVLGGGLGGEPFF. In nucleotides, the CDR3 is TGTGCCAGCGTTCTGGGAGGGGGCCTGGGCGGGGAGCCGTTTTTT.

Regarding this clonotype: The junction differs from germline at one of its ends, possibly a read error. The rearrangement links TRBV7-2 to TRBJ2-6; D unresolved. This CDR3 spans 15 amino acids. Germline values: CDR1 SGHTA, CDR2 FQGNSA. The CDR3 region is CPSSSGLSGANVLTF. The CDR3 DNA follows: TGTCCCAGCAGCTCCGGGCTATCAGGGGCCAACGTCCTGACTTTC.

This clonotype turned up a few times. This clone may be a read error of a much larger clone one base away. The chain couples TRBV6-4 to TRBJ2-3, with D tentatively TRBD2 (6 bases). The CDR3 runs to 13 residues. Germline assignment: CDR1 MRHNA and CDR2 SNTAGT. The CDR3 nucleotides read TGTTCCAGCAGTGACTCTGCGGAGGGGACGCAGTATTTT. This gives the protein CSSSDSAEGTQYF.

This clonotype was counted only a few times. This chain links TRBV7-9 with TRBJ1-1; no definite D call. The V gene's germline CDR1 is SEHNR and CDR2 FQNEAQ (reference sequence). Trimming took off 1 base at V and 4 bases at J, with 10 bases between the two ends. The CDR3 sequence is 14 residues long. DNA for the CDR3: TGTGCCAGCAGCTTAGGAAGAGGGTTCACTGAAGCTTTCTTT. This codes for CASSLGRGFTEAFF. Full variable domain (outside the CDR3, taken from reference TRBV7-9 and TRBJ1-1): DTGVSQNPRHKITKRGQNVTFRCDPISEHNRLYWYRQTLGQGPEFLTYFQNEAQLEKSRLLSDRFSAERPKGSFSTLEIQRTEQGDSAMYLCASSLGRGFTEAFFGQGTRLTVV.

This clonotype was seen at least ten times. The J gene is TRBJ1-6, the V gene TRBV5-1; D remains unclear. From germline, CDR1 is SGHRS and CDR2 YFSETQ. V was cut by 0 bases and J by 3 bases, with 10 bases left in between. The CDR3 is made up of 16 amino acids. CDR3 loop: CASSLGGALYNSPLHF. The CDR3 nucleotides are TGCGCCAGCAGCTTGGGAGGTGCCCTCTATAATTCACCCCTCCACTTT.

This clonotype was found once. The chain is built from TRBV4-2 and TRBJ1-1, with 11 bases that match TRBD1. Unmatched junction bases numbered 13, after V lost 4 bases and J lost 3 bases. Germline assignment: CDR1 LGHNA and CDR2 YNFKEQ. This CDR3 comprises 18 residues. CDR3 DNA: TGTGCCAGCAGCCGACACGATCGGACAGGGGGCTTAGACACTGAAGCTTTCTTT. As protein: CASSRHDRTGGLDTEAFF.

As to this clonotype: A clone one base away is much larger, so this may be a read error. DNA for the CDR3: TGTGCCAGCACCTGGGGACAGGGGGCAGATTCACCCCTCCACTTT. This codes for CASTWGQGADSPLHF. The rearrangement links TRBV9 to TRBJ1-6, with TRBD1 identical over 12 bases. Germline values: CDR1 SGDLS, CDR2 YYNGEE. This CDR3 has 15 residues. V gave up 6 bases and J gave up 8 bases; unmatched junction bases: 6.

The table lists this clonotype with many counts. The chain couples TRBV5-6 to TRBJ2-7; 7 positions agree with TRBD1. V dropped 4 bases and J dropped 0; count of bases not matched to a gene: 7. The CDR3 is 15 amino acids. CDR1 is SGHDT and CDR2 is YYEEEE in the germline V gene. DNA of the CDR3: TGTGCCAGCAGCGGTGGACAGGCTTCCTCCTACGAGCAGTACTTC. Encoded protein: CASSGGQASSYEQYF.

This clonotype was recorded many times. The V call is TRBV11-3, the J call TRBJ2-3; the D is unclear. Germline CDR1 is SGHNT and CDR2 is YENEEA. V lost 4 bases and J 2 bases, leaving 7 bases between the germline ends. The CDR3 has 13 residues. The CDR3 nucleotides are TGTGCCAGCAGCTCTCAACCCACAGATACGCAGTATTTT. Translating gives CASSSQPTDTQYF.

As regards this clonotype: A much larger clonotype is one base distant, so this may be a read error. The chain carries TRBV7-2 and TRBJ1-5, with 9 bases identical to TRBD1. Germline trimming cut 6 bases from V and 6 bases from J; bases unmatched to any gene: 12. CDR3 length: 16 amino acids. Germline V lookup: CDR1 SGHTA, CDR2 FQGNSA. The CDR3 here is CASRPSGTGRSQPQHF. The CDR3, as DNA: TGTGCCAGCAGACCCTCCGGGACAGGGCGCAGTCAGCCCCAGCATTTT.

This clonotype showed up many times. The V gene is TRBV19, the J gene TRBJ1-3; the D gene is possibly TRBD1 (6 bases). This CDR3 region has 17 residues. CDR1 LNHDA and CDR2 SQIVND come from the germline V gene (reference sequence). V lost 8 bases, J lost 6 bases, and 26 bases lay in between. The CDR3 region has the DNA TGTGCCAGTCGACACCAGATTTTCGGGGACACCGAAAACACCATATATTTT. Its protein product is CASRHQIFGDTENTIYF.

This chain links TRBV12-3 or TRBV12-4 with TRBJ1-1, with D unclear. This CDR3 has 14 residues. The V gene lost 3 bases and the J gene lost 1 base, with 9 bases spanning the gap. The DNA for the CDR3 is TGTGCCAGCAGTTTCCACGGGCGGAACACTGAAGCTTTCTTT. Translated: CASSFHGRNTEAFF.

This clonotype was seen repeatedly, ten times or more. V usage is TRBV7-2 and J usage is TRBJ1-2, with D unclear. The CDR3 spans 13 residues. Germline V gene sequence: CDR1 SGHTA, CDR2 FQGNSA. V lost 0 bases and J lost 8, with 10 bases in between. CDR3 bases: TGTGCCAGCAGCTTAGCGGCGGCTTGGGGCTACACCTTC. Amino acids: CASSLAAAWGYTF.

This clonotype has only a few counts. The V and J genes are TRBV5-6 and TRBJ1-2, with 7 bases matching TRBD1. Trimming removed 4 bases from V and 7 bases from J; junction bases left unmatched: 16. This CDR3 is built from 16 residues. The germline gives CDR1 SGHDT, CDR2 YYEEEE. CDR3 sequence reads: CASSRGQVGKEGGYTF. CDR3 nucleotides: TGTGCCAGCAGCCGAGGACAGGTGGGAAAGGAAGGTGGCTACACCTTC.